These 23 T cell receptor beta chains came from one sample sequenced in a study of shared clonotypes between healthy human individuals. Libraries were prepared by immunoSEQ multiplex PCR; TCRdb keeps only in-frame clonotypes and omits some of them. Of about 2.3 million clones in the sample, more than 80% were seen once. Source material: naive CD4+ T cells from PBMCs. As for subset: CD45RA+ positively selected. All receptors come from a man between 18 and 35 years old in good health. Some clones in this sample may be carry-over from other donors' samples.

The chain couples TRBV15 to TRBJ2-1; 14 positions match TRBD2. Germline loops: CDR1 LNHNV, CDR2 YYDKDF (reference sequence). Germline trimming cut 1 base from V and 7 bases from J; bases unmatched to any gene: 3. There are 16 residues in the CDR3. The CDR3 DNA reads as TGTGCCACCAGCAGAGGACTAGCGGGAGGGAATAATGAGCAGTTCTTC. This sequence encodes CATSRGLAGGNNEQFF.

The rearrangement uses TRBV2 and TRBJ2-1, with 8 bases matching TRBD2. The CDR3 sequence is 16 residues long. CDR1 and CDR2 from the germline V gene are SNHLY and FYNNEI. V lost 7 bases to trimming and J lost 5 bases; unmatched junction nucleotides: 13. The CDR3 loop is CASNKQAGETHNEQFF. The CDR3 region has the DNA TGTGCCAGCAATAAACAAGCGGGGGAGACTCACAATGAGCAGTTCTTC.

The chain employs TRBV7-8 and TRBJ2-1, with 11 bases lining up with TRBD2. The CDR3 has 15 amino acids. V lost 5 bases, J lost 8 bases, and 8 bases stayed unmatched. Germline CDR1 reads SGHVS; CDR2 reads FQNEAQ. CDR3 bases: TGTGCCAGCAGCACTACTAGCGGGAGAATCCATGAGCAGTTCTTC. Translating gives CASSTTSGRIHEQFF.

V is TRBV7-9 and J is TRBJ2-1; 8 bases align to TRBD1. CDR3 size: 15 residues. Germline loops: CDR1 SEHNR, CDR2 FQNEAQ (reference sequence). V was pared by 6 bases and J by 0 bases, with 4 bases of the junction left unmatched. As DNA, the CDR3 is TGTGCCAGCAGGGCCACAGGGGGCTCCTACAATGAGCAGTTCTTC. Translating it yields CASRATGGSYNEQFF.

The sample holds one count of this clone. The rearrangement uses TRBV7-3 and TRBJ2-1, with a tentative D call TRBD2 (6 bases). The germline V gene encodes CDR1 SGHTA and CDR2 FQGTGA. This CDR3 is 15 amino acids long. Between the trimmed V and J ends, which lost 1 base and 5 bases, there was a span of 12 bases. CDR3 region: CASSLSGANNNEQFF. The CDR3, as DNA: TGTGCCAGCAGCTTAAGCGGGGCGAACAACAATGAGCAGTTCTTC.

The J gene is TRBJ1-6, the V gene TRBV7-9; a weak D match, TRBD1 (6 bases). Germline CDR1 reads SEHNR; CDR2 reads FQNEAQ (reference sequence). The CDR3 spans 16 residues. Deletions cut 3 bases from V and 6 bases from J, with 15 bases between. CDR3 sequence reads: CASSFDWGQGNSPLHF. CDR3 coding DNA: TGTGCCAGCAGCTTCGACTGGGGGCAGGGTAATTCACCCCTCCACTTT.

This clone showed up just a few times. The rearrangement uses TRBV5-4 and TRBJ1-4, with a weak D call TRBD1 (5 bases). The CDR3 is 15 amino acids. Looked up from germline, CDR1 is SGHNT and CDR2 is YYREEE (reference sequence). V was shortened by 0 bases and J by 8 bases, with 14 bases between the two germline ends. The DNA for the CDR3 is TGTGCCAGCAGCTTGGGGCAGGACAATTTGGAAAAACTGTTTTTT. Its protein product is CASSLGQDNLEKLFF.

V is TRBV27 and J is TRBJ2-3; no clear D gene. Per germline, CDR1 MNHEY and CDR2 SMNVEV (reference sequence). Between the trimmed V and J ends, which lost 2 bases and 2 bases, there was a span of 20 bases. The CDR3 is 18 residues long. CDR3 coding DNA: TGTGCCAGCAGTTTAAAACCTCCTCAGATAGCCTACACAGATACGCAGTATTTT. Encoded protein: CASSLKPPQIAYTDTQYF.

This clone has more than one count but fewer than ten. The sample contains more than one DNA sequence encoding this CDR3. V usage is TRBV5-1 and J usage is TRBJ1-1; D call uncertain. This CDR3 comprises 14 residues. Trimming shortened V by 0 bases and J by 3 bases, and 9 bases separated the two germline ends. Germline CDR1 reads SGHRS; CDR2 reads YFSETQ. The CDR3 region has the DNA TGCGCCAGCAGCTTGGGTGCTGGGGACACTGAAGCTTTCTTT. Its protein is CASSLGAGDTEAFF.

This clone was picked up one time. The chain joins TRBV19 to TRBJ1-5; 8 bases are shared with TRBD1. The ends lost 5 bases at V and 6 bases at J; junction bases unmatched: 9. This CDR3 comprises 15 residues. Germline loops: CDR1 LNHDA, CDR2 SQIVND (reference sequence). CDR3 loop: CASSRRTGLVQPQHF. CDR3 bases: TGTGCCAGTAGTCGTCGGACAGGGCTGGTTCAGCCCCAGCATTTT.

The chain has TRBV28 and TRBJ2-1, with 10 bases aligning to TRBD2. J was trimmed by 3 bases and V by 5 bases; bases with no gene match: 10. This CDR3 is 17 amino acids long. Germline V gene lookup returns CDR1 MDHEN and CDR2 SYDVKM. The CDR3 is CASSTIGLAGGYNEQFF. CDR3 nucleotides: TGTGCCAGCAGTACTATAGGCTTAGCGGGGGGCTACAATGAGCAGTTCTTC. Full variable domain (missing parts from reference TRBV28 and TRBJ2-1): DVKVTQSSRYLVKRTGEKVFLECVQDMDHENMFWYRQDPGLGLRLIYFSYDVKMKEKGDIPEGYSVSREKKERFSLILESASTNQTSMYLCASSTIGLAGGYNEQFFGPGTRLTVL.

The chain carries TRBV9 and TRBJ2-2; D ambiguous. Germline V gives CDR1 SGDLS, CDR2 YYNGEE. The CDR3 is made up of 15 amino acids. The V and J ends lost 0 bases and 1 base respectively, with 7 bases between them. Here the CDR3 reads CASSVDTGNTGELFF. The CDR3 bases are TGTGCCAGCAGCGTAGATACGGGGAACACCGGGGAGCTGTTTTTT.

On this clone itself: The sample carries other DNA sequences with the same CDR3. The chain carries TRBV5-1 and TRBJ2-6; tentatively, D is TRBD1 or TRBD2 (6 bases each). V was clipped by 0 bases and J by 0 bases, with 13 bases between them. This CDR3 has 18 amino acids. Germline V gene data show CDR1 as SGHRS and CDR2 as YFSETQ. CDR3 region: CASSLVGAGISGANVLTF. The CDR3 region has the DNA TGCGCCAGCAGCTTGGTGGGGGCGGGAATCTCTGGGGCCAACGTCCTGACTTTC.

V and J are TRBV5-6 and TRBJ1-3; D call uncertain. Trimming shortened V by 4 bases and J by 9 bases, and 17 bases separated the two germline ends. This CDR3 is 14 amino acids long. CDR1 is SGHDT and CDR2 is YYEEEE in the germline V gene. CDR3: CASSVRAPRPTIYF. The CDR3 bases are TGTGCCAGCAGCGTCCGGGCCCCCCGACCCACCATATATTTT.

CDR3 protein: CASSLAGTYEQYF. The DNA for the CDR3 is TGTGCCAGCAGCTTAGCGGGTACCTACGAGCAGTACTTC. This rearrangement joins TRBV13 to TRBJ2-7; D ambiguous. This CDR3 region has 13 residues. Per the germline V gene, CDR1 is PRHDT and CDR2 is FYEKMQ (reference sequence). V shed 1 base and J shed 2 bases, with 6 bases lying between them.

The J gene is TRBJ2-1, the V gene TRBV28, with D unresolved. The germline V gene encodes CDR1 MDHEN and CDR2 SYDVKM. V lost 6 bases and J lost 0, with 9 bases in between. This CDR3 has 14 amino acids. The CDR3: CASRNSSSYNEQFF. For the CDR3, the DNA is TGTGCCAGCAGGAACAGCTCCTCCTACAATGAGCAGTTCTTC.

This clone has just one count. The chain links TRBV6-6 to TRBJ2-1; D is possibly TRBD1 or TRBD2 (5 bases each). Trimming removed 4 bases from V and 12 bases from J, with 25 bases in between. CDR1 and CDR2 (germline): MNHNY, SVGAGI (reference sequence). The CDR3 contains 16 residues. DNA for the CDR3: TGTGCCAGCAGTTCTGGGGGATTTTCCCCACAGAGCCCGCAGTTCTTC. This codes for CASSSGGFSPQSPQFF.

J is TRBJ2-5 and V is TRBV4-2; either TRBD1 or TRBD2 may supply D (7 bases each). CDR1 and CDR2 (germline): LGHNA, YNFKEQ. This CDR3 comprises 20 residues. Trimming left V 0 bases short and J 2 bases short, with 25 bases between. The CDR3 coding sequence is TGTGCCAGCAGCCAAGATGCGGCCATGGGAGGGGGCGCGGGACAAGAGACCCAGTACTTC. Translation gives CASSQDAAMGGGAGQETQYF.

J is TRBJ2-7 and V is TRBV27; 14 bases align to TRBD2. The CDR3 spans 17 residues. Germline V gives CDR1 MNHEY, CDR2 SMNVEV (reference sequence). V lost 3 bases to trimming and J lost 7 bases; unmatched junction nucleotides: 11. CDR3 coding DNA: TGTGCCAGCAGTTTCGCGACTAGCGGGAGGGCCGTAGGTGAGCAGTACTTC. Protein sequence: CASSFATSGRAVGEQYF.

Of note for this clone: This CDR3 is also generated by other DNA sequences in the sample. This chain connects TRBV18 to TRBJ1-5; D unresolved. From germline, CDR1 is KGHSH and CDR2 LQKENI. The CDR3 length is 13 residues. V lost 5 bases, J lost 2 bases, and 7 bases lay in between. The CDR3 nucleotides are TGTGCCAGCTCAAGCGGGGGCAATCAGCCCCAGCATTTT. It yields the protein CASSSGGNQPQHF.

This clone was counted only a few times. The chain carries TRBV7-9 and TRBJ1-1; D is unclear. CDR1 and CDR2 (germline): SEHNR, FQNEAQ (reference sequence). The CDR3 contains 14 residues. V lost 7 bases and J 4 bases, leaving 16 bases between the germline ends. The CDR3 loop is CASNYRGGLTEAFF. In nucleotides, the CDR3 is TGTGCCAGCAACTACCGGGGAGGACTCACTGAAGCTTTCTTT.

V usage is TRBV29-1 and J usage is TRBJ2-3; either TRBD1 or TRBD2 may supply D (5 bases each). Per the germline V gene, CDR1 is SQVTM and CDR2 is ANQGSEA. V was trimmed by 3 bases and J by 0 bases, leaving 10 bases between them. The CDR3 contains 14 residues. The CDR3 loop reads CSVDGTRSTDTQYF. Written as DNA, the CDR3 is TGCAGCGTTGATGGGACGCGAAGCACAGATACGCAGTATTTT.

The chain joins TRBV2 to TRBJ2-5, with 7 positions matching TRBD1. Germline V gene data show CDR1 as SNHLY and CDR2 as FYNNEI. The CDR3 is 13 amino acids. V lost 6 bases, J lost 4 bases, and 5 bases stayed unmatched. CDR3 nucleotide sequence: TGTGCCAGCAGGGGGGACAGCCCAGAGACCCAGTACTTC. Amino acids: CASRGDSPETQYF.